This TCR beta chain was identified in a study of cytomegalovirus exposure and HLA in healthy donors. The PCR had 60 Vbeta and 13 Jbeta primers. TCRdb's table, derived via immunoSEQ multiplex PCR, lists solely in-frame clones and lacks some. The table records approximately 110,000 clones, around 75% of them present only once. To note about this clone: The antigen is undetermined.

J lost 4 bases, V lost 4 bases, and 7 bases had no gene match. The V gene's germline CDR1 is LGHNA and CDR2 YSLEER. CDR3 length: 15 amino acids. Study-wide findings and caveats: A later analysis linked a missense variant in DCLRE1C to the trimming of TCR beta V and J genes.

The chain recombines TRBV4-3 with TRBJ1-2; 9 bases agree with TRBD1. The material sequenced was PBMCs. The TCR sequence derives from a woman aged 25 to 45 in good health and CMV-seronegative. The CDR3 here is CASSPDRGIGYGYTF. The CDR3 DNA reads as TGCGCCAGCAGCCCGGACAGGGGAATAGGCTATGGCTACACCTTC.